The 28 T cell receptor beta chains in this list originate from one sample, sequenced in a study of blood T cells in healthy people across ages. Together with a sample-barcoded 5' primer, a J-beta primer mix was included in a second PCR lasting about 6 to 11 cycles. TCRdb re-derived calls from the 5' RACE reads in MiXCR, one entry per CDR3 protein. The sample holds some 760,000 distinct CDR3 sequences, 20% to 30% seen once. The sample also formed part of further work on T cells of mothers and their children.

Sequenced sample: blood. These receptors all come from a boy between 10 and 17 years old in good health.

This clonotype was recorded at least ten times. This rearrangement joins TRBV20-1 to TRBJ1-6; 7 bases fit TRBD1. Per germline, CDR1 DFQATT and CDR2 SNEGSKA (reference sequence). Trimming took 5 bases from V and 10 from J; bases not matched to a gene: 17. The CDR3 is 16 residues long. CDR3 DNA sequence: TGCAGTGCTGGGGGGGCAGGGGGAGTTTCTGGATCACCCCTCCACTTT. It specifies CSAGGAGGVSGSPLHF.

This clonotype was observed a handful of times. V is TRBV15 and J is TRBJ1-4; 8 bases line up with TRBD1. CDR1 is LNHNV, CDR2 YYDKDF, per germline (reference sequence). Unmatched junction bases numbered 6, after V lost 4 bases and J lost 8 bases. The CDR3 has 14 amino acids. The CDR3 region is CATSIGQGGEKLFF. The CDR3 DNA is TGTGCCACCAGCATTGGACAGGGAGGCGAAAAACTGTTTTTT.

This clonotype was observed many times. The chain carries TRBV7-2 and TRBJ2-5, with 13 positions matching TRBD2. The trim removed 3 bases at V and 2 bases at J, leaving 3 bases unmatched. From germline, CDR1 is SGHTA and CDR2 FQGNSA. CDR3 length equals 16 residues. The CDR3 reads CASSFRLAGGQETQYF. In nucleotides, the CDR3 is TGTGCCAGCAGCTTCAGACTAGCGGGGGGACAAGAGACCCAGTACTTC.

The genes are TRBV12-3 or TRBV12-4 and TRBJ2-5; no firm D call. The end of the DNA is better explained by TRBJ2-7, so the J call may be wrong. This CDR3 comprises 11 residues. Here the CDR3 DNA reads TGTGCCAGCAGAGGCATCTACGAGCAGTACTTC. The encoded protein is CASRGIYEQYF.

Concerning this clonotype itself: This may be a read error, as it is one base from a much larger clone. The V and J genes are TRBV12-3 or TRBV12-4 and TRBJ2-5, with 9 bases lining up with TRBD1. The CDR3 has 15 residues. This CDR3 is CASSSPGQGLWERFF. The CDR3 DNA follows: TGTGCCAGCAGTTCCCCCGGACAGGGGCTTTGGGAGCGGTTCTTC.

The J gene is TRBJ1-2, the V gene TRBV20-1; D not resolved. The CDR3 loop spans 15 amino acids. Between the trimmed V and J ends, which lost 1 base and 7 bases, there was a span of 19 bases. Looked up from germline, CDR1 is DFQATT and CDR2 is SNEGSKA (reference sequence). The CDR3, as DNA: TGCAGTGCTAGAGCCCTCGGACCCACAAGCGGTGGCTACACCTTC. Translation: CSARALGPTSGGYTF.

The chain uses TRBV5-6 and TRBJ2-1; 8 bases are shared with TRBD1. The better agreement between TRBJ2-7 and the DNA end casts doubt on the J call. Per the germline V gene, CDR1 is SGHDT and CDR2 is YYEEEE. The CDR3 totals 12 residues. Here the CDR3 reads CASSWGTGEQYF. The CDR3 DNA reads TGTGCCAGCAGCTGGGGGACAGGCGAGCAGTACTTC.

This clonotype was seen more than once but under ten times. The chain combines TRBV10-3 with TRBJ2-4; no clear D gene. Trimming left V 10 bases short and J 4 bases short, with 20 bases between. The CDR3 runs to 15 residues. Germline V gene lookup returns CDR1 ENHRY and CDR2 SYGVKD. CDR3 sequence reads: CATRVAEQTKNIQYF. The CDR3 DNA reads TGTGCCACCCGCGTAGCAGAGCAAACTAAAAACATTCAGTACTTC.

V usage is TRBV3-1 and J usage is TRBJ2-5, with D perhaps TRBD2 (5 bases). V lost 0 bases and J lost 6, with 23 bases in between. The length of the CDR3 is 18 residues. CDR1 and CDR2 from the germline V gene are LGHDT and YNNKEL (reference sequence). The CDR3 region is CASSQDTGVGHPEQTQYF. The CDR3 DNA sequence: TGTGCCAGCAGCCAAGATACCGGGGTAGGTCATCCGGAACAGACCCAGTACTTC.

This clonotype was counted a few times. The chain links TRBV12-3 or TRBV12-4 to TRBJ1-2; D gene ambiguous. Trimming removed 4 bases at V and 3 bases at J, with 15 bases between. The length of the CDR3 is 15 residues. The CDR3 region has the DNA TGTGCCAGCAGTTCCAATCCGGGCCCCTACTATGGCTACACCTTC. Translated, it gives CASSSNPGPYYGYTF.

The rearrangement links TRBV24-1 to TRBJ1-1, with D perhaps TRBD1 (6 bases). The V end was cut by 3 bases, the J end by 5 bases, with 15 bases between. Germline CDR1 is KGHDR and CDR2 is SFDVKD. This CDR3 has 15 amino acids. The CDR3 reads CATSDGTTGQTEAFF. The CDR3 DNA is TGTGCCACCAGTGATGGGACCACAGGGCAAACTGAAGCTTTCTTT.

The sample holds a few counts of this clonotype. The rearrangement uses TRBV6-5 and TRBJ1-1; D gene unclear. Germline loops: CDR1 MNHEY, CDR2 SVGAGI. V lost 4 bases, J lost 0 bases, and 15 bases lay in between. This CDR3 comprises 16 residues. The CDR3 DNA is TGTGCCAGCAGTTCCCCGGCTAGTCCGATGAACACTGAAGCTTTCTTT. Protein: CASSSPASPMNTEAFF.

This clonotype was seen ten or more times. V gene TRBV4-3 combines with J gene TRBJ1-6; D remains ambiguous. The V end lost 0 bases, the J end lost 7 bases, and 10 bases lay between the germline ends. The CDR3 sequence is 15 residues long. Looked up from germline, CDR1 is LGHNA and CDR2 is YSLEER. CDR3 nucleotide sequence: TGCGCCAGCAGCCAAGAACTACCTGGGAATTCACCCCTCCACTTT. Translation gives CASSQELPGNSPLHF.

The CDR3 DNA reads as TGTGCCAGCAGTGGAGGACAGGGTTTTTACGAGCAGTACTTC. Protein: CASSGGQGFYEQYF. The chain combines TRBV9 with TRBJ2-7; TRBD1 matches at 8 bases. CDR1 and CDR2 from the germline V gene are SGDLS and YYNGEE. V shed 5 bases, J shed 4 bases, and the junction held 8 bases outside the gene matches. The CDR3 extends over 14 amino acids.

This clonotype was counted between two and nine times. The chain joins TRBV4-3 to TRBJ1-6; no clear D gene. The CDR3 has 15 amino acids. Germline CDR1 and CDR2: LGHNA and YSLEER. The V gene lost 0 bases and the J gene lost 13 bases, with 16 bases spanning the gap. The CDR3 here is CASSQDRSRIEPLHF. As DNA, the CDR3 is TGCGCCAGCAGCCAAGATCGGAGCCGCATAGAGCCCCTCCACTTT.

This clonotype showed up just a few times. This CDR3 reads CSVEGLAGDSSYNEQFF. As DNA, the CDR3 is TGCAGCGTTGAGGGACTAGCGGGCGATAGCTCCTACAATGAGCAGTTCTTC. This chain uses TRBV29-1 with TRBJ2-1; 12 bases map to TRBD2. This CDR3 spans 17 amino acids. The V gene end was trimmed by 3 bases and the J gene end by 0 bases; junction bases not matched to a gene: 6. Germline CDR1 SQVTM, CDR2 ANQGSEA.

This clonotype was detected a few times. The V call is TRBV7-2, the J call TRBJ2-5; perhaps TRBD2 as D (7 bases). V shed 4 bases and J shed 7 bases, with 16 bases lying between them. Germline V gene data show CDR1 as SGHTA and CDR2 as FQGNSA. This CDR3 comprises 14 residues. DNA of the CDR3: TGTGCCAGCAGCTCGGGACTACGGGGGCGGACCCAGTACTTC. It specifies CASSSGLRGRTQYF. Looking up the rest from reference TRBV7-2 and TRBJ2-5 gives the full variable domain: GAGVSQSPSNKVTEKGKDVELRCDPISGHTALYWYRQSLGQGLEFLIYFQGNSAPDKSGLPSDRFSAERTGGSVSTLTIQRTQQEDSAVYLCASSSGLRGRTQYFGPGTRLLVL.

This chain connects TRBV9 to TRBJ2-5, with D unresolved. There are 14 residues in the CDR3. Germline-derived CDR1 and CDR2 are SGDLS and YYNGEE. The V end lost 0 bases, the J end lost 3 bases, and 9 bases lay between the germline ends. CDR3 coding DNA: TGTGCCAGCAGCGTAGGTATTGGGGAAGAGACCCAGTACTTC. Translated, it gives CASSVGIGEETQYF.

As to this clonotype: Its ends do not fully match the called genes, so a read error is possible. The gene calls are TRBV12-3 or TRBV12-4 and TRBJ1-1; D unclear. The CDR3 sequence is 13 residues long. The CDR3 protein is CAIPGRQNTEAFF. DNA for the CDR3: TGTGCCATTCCCGGACGGCAGAACACTGAGGCTTTCTTT.

The sample holds a few counts of this clonotype. The J gene is TRBJ1-5, the V gene TRBV27; 7 bases match TRBD1. Germline CDR1 is MNHEY and CDR2 is SMNVEV (reference sequence). The CDR3 totals 15 residues. The J segment lost 5 bases and the V segment lost 4 bases, leaving 8 bases of the junction unmatched. The CDR3 sequence is CASSYRGQEHQPQHF. The CDR3 DNA sequence: TGTGCCAGCAGTTATCGTGGACAGGAGCATCAGCCCCAGCATTTT.

The chain combines TRBV7-3 with TRBJ2-3; D unresolved. This CDR3 is built from 16 residues. Germline CDR1 is SGHTA and CDR2 is FQGTGA. Trimming took off 2 bases at V and 6 bases at J, with 18 bases between the two ends. The chain's CDR3 is CASSLGVAPVADTQYF. The CDR3 bases are TGTGCCAGCAGCTTAGGAGTAGCCCCCGTGGCGGATACGCAGTATTTT.

V and J are TRBV15 and TRBJ2-5; TRBD1 matches at 9 bases. The J call may not be correct, given that the DNA end is closer to TRBJ2-7. CDR1 LNHNV and CDR2 YYDKDF come from the germline V gene (reference sequence). This CDR3 has 14 residues. The CDR3 reads CATSSGQGKDEQYF. The CDR3 bases are TGTGCCACCAGCTCGGGACAGGGAAAAGACGAGCAGTACTTC.

This clonotype was picked up many times. Here the CDR3 DNA reads TGTGCCAGCAGTTCGATTGACACAGATACGCAGTATTTT. Encoded protein: CASSSIDTDTQYF. The rearrangement links TRBV27 to TRBJ2-3; the D is unclear. From germline, CDR1 is MNHEY and CDR2 SMNVEV (reference sequence). Trimming removed 4 bases at V and 2 bases at J, with 7 bases between. The CDR3 is 13 residues long.

This clonotype has just a few counts. The chain joins TRBV6-5 to TRBJ2-7; 14 positions agree with TRBD2. The germline gives CDR1 MNHEY, CDR2 SVGAGI. V lost 6 bases and J lost 6; bases outside the gene matches: 4. The CDR3 is 14 residues long. In nucleotides, the CDR3 is TGTGCCAGCAGAGGGACTAGCGGGAGCGGCGAGCAGTACTTC. It codes for CASRGTSGSGEQYF.

The chain employs TRBV5-1 and TRBJ2-1; TRBD1 might be the D (5 bases). The CDR3 spans 16 residues. Germline V gives CDR1 SGHRS, CDR2 YFSETQ. The V and J ends lost 2 bases and 8 bases respectively, with 20 bases between them. CDR3 loop: CASSLGTGPSTDEQFF. CDR3 nucleotide sequence: TGCGCCAGCAGCTTAGGTACAGGTCCCTCTACCGATGAGCAGTTCTTC. The variable domain in full, completed from reference TRBV5-1 and TRBJ2-1, reads KAGVTQTPRYLIKTRGQQVTLSCSPISGHRSVSWYQQTPGQGLQFLFEYFSETQRNKGNFPGRFSGRQFSNSRSEMNVSTLELGDSALYLCASSLGTGPSTDEQFFGPGTRLTVL.

The rearrangement uses TRBV19 and TRBJ1-2; D remains unclear. The CDR3 covers 15 residues. Germline V gene lookup returns CDR1 LNHDA and CDR2 SQIVND (reference sequence). Trimming took 4 bases from V and 4 from J, leaving 16 bases between them. The CDR3 nucleotides read TGTGCCAGTAGTACCACGGACGGCAGACTCTATGGCTACACCTTC. Translating gives CASSTTDGRLYGYTF.

This clonotype showed up just a few times. This chain uses TRBV7-9 with TRBJ2-7; D not resolved. The CDR3 runs 16 residues. Germline V CDR1 and CDR2: SEHNR, FQNEAQ (reference sequence). Between the trimmed V and J ends, which lost 2 bases and 1 base, there was a span of 15 bases. Here the CDR3 reads CASSLTVSGPSYEQYF. The CDR3, as DNA: TGTGCCAGCAGCTTAACAGTTTCCGGGCCTTCCTACGAGCAGTACTTC. The whole variable domain, filled in from reference TRBV7-9 and TRBJ2-7, reads DTGVSQNPRHKITKRGQNVTFRCDPISEHNRLYWYRQTLGQGPEFLTYFQNEAQLEKSRLLSDRFSAERPKGSFSTLEIQRTEQGDSAMYLCASSLTVSGPSYEQYFGPGTRLTVT.

This clonotype came up a few times. The chain carries TRBV6-2 or TRBV6-3 and TRBJ2-3; a weak D match, TRBD2 (6 bases). The CDR3 has 15 residues. In germline, CDR1 is MNHEY, CDR2 SVGEGT. The V end was cut by 6 bases, the J end by 2 bases, with 15 bases between. Here the CDR3 DNA reads TGTGCCAGCAGCTGGAGCGGGCGCGACACAGATACGCAGTATTTT. As protein: CASSWSGRDTDTQYF.